This T cell receptor (beta chain) appears in the sequencing data of a study of T cells in localized non-small cell lung cancer (dated by TCRdb to about 2020). Regarding the study in general: T cell repertoires of a few hundred early-stage NSCLC patients were analyzed, with tumors being compared against uninvolved tumor-adjacent lungs. The cohort comprised approximately 240 treatment-naïve NSCLC patients with resected, localized lung tumors. The mean age of the NSCLC patients was approximately 71 years, with approximately 130 men and nearly 110 women.

At diagnosis, tumor, uninvolved tumor-adjacent lung and peripheral blood were collected and then preserved as a mix of FFPE and fresh-frozen material. For TCR repertoire profiling, the blood samples were analyzed as peripheral blood mononuclear cells. The germline V gene (reference sequence) yields GTSNPN for CDR1 and SVGIG for CDR2. V and J lose 3 bases and 4 bases, and a span of 15 bases separates them. From its cysteine to its phenylalanine, the CDR3 spans 14 amino acids. The retained sequence is limited to the CDR3, 42 bases, with the frame set at the first base. The paper as a whole reports these results and caveats: Uninvolved tumor-adjacent lung showed the highest T cell clonality, higher than tumor, which suggests more focused antigenic responses in the uninvolved tumor-adjacent lung. Because the study design was exploratory, TCR variables were selected using unadjusted p-values without false-discovery rate correction. A median of around 57 of the top 100 tumor clones were detected in paired uninvolved adjacent lung, and 28 of these tumor clones were also found among the top 100 clones of the paired uninvolved adjacent lung. Because multi-region sequencing of the tumors was not done, intratumor heterogeneity could not be ruled out. Higher blood T cell density associated with longer overall survival, while higher adjacent-lung clonality associated with shorter survival.

TCR beta CDR3 regions were sequenced from DNA using the immunoSEQ Assay. Processing in the source paper ran as follows. To compute T cell density, TCR beta template counts were normalized to usable DNA, which was estimated by amplifying housekeeping genes. Richness was estimated using the preseqR package, with extrapolation to 400,000 templates for PBMC samples and to 120,000 templates for tissue samples. Clonality was calculated as one minus Pielou's evenness. Tissue-enriched TCRs were identified by differential abundance testing using productive amino-acid clonotypes, minimum total count 5 and alpha 0.1. The Jaccard Index and the Morisita Overlap Index were used to quantify repertoire overlap between compartments. TCR beta CDR3s were clustered by GLIPH together with public tetramer-defined viral CDR3s, and at least three viral sequences plus V-gene enrichment were required for viral motifs. TCRdb obtained this table from immuneACCESS and retained in-frame rearrangements with V and J assigned. These tables miss some clones; where compared with another copy, unresolved V genes account for less than half of the shortfall, and the remainder is unexplained. V, J and clone size were drawn from that table, and D and trimming were deduced from the DNA. The sample data list some 22,000 clones, and more than 75% of these were observed just once. The top ten clonotypes cover less than 7% of the sample.

In the case of this clone: The clone's antigen remains unknown. The record has no base qualities; no much larger clone is one base away.

Sequenced material: PBMCs, taken before any cancer treatment. This clonotype originated in a man aged 40 to 69 with stage II lung adenocarcinoma. Recombination linked TRBV30 to TRBJ1-2, with the identity of the D gene unclear. CDR3 reads: CAWSVGVGSYGYTF. In nucleotides, the sequence is TGTGCCTGGAGCGTGGGCGTGGGGTCCTATGGCTACACCTTC.